This is a list of T cell receptor beta chains from one sample in a study of T cells in Graves' hyperthyroidism and ophthalmopathy. TCRdb processed the multiplex PCR reads anew with MiXCR; each CDR3 protein has one entry. The sample contains a few hundred thousand distinct CDR3 sequences, approximately 14% of which appear only once. Source material: blood. These receptor sequences come from a woman aged 25 to 39 with Graves' hyperthyroidism. Both conserved end residues are part of each CDR3. A D gene is named only where the DNA matches it firmly. Size tells how often a clone was seen (once, few, many) or the class of an expanded clone, and some rows leave it out.

abundance	d_gene	v_gene	j_gene	CDR3aa	CDR3nt
few	-	TRBV20-1	TRBJ2-5	CSAHGAQETQYF	TGCAGTGCTCATGGCGCACAAGAGACCCAGTACTTC
few	TRBD2	TRBV27	TRBJ2-7	CASSPGLAPEQYF	TGTGCCAGCAGTCCAGGACTAGCTCCCGAGCAGTACTTC
-	-	TRBV29-1	TRBJ2-7	CSVLAYEQYF	TGCAGCGTCCTAGCGTACGAGCAGTACTTC
many	-	TRBV6-1	TRBJ2-7	CASSSYDAGEQYF	TGTGCCAGCAGCTCCTACGATGCGGGCGAGCAGTACTTC
many	-	TRBV12-3/TRBV12-4	TRBJ2-3	CASSLARGGPGQGALSTQYF	TGTGCCAGCAGTTTAGCGCGGGGGGGACCGGGGCAGGGGGCGCTGAGTACGCAGTATTTT
many	TRBD2	TRBV11-2	TRBJ2-3	CASSLRLAGALDTQYF	TGTGCCAGCAGCTTACGTCTAGCGGGTGCCCTGGATACGCAGTATTTT
few	TRBD2	TRBV7-9	TRBJ2-2	CASSPTSGRAGELFF	TGTGCCAGCAGCCCGACTAGCGGGAGAGCCGGGGAGCTGTTTTTT
once	-	TRBV20-1	TRBJ1-5	CSATGVTSNQPQHF	TGCAGTGCTACAGGGGTTACTAGCAATCAGCCCCAGCATTTT
many	-	TRBV28	TRBJ2-7	CASSQLQATDYEQYF	TGTGCCAGCAGCCAGCTGCAGGCGACTGACTACGAGCAGTACTTC
many	-	TRBV27	TRBJ1-1	CASSLAFRDTEAFF	TGTGCCAGCAGTTTAGCATTTCGGGACACTGAAGCTTTCTTT
many	-	TRBV15	TRBJ2-1	CATNPRDRKPNEQFF	TGTGCCACCAACCCGAGGGACCGCAAACCGAATGAGCAGTTCTTC
-	TRBD2	TRBV5-4	TRBJ2-1	CASSLAGLASGSYNEQFF	TGTGCCAGCAGCTTGGCCGGGCTCGCTAGCGGCTCCTACAATGAGCAGTTCTTC
few	-	TRBV6-1	TRBJ2-1	CASPGFSQSSYNEQFF	TGTGCCAGCCCGGGCTTTTCTCAGAGCTCCTACAATGAGCAGTTCTTC
-	-	TRBV6-1	TRBJ2-1	CASRTDSNNEQFF	TGTGCCAGCAGAACGGACAGTAACAATGAGCAGTTCTTC
once	TRBD2	TRBV2	TRBJ2-2	CASIRLAGGRGELFF	TGTGCCAGCATTCGACTAGCGGGAGGGCGGGGGGAGCTGTTTTTT
-	TRBD2	TRBV27	TRBJ2-3	CASSTRGGVSLGTDTQYF	TGTGCCAGCAGTACTAGGGGAGGGGTGTCCCTGGGCACAGATACGCAGTATTTT
-	TRBD2	TRBV11-2	TRBJ2-1	CASSWTTSGAYNEQFF	TGTGCCAGCAGCTGGACGACTAGCGGAGCGTACAATGAGCAGTTCTTC
few	-	TRBV25-1	TRBJ1-1	CASSKRGGMNTEAFF	TGTGCCAGCAGTAAAAGGGGCGGGATGAACACTGAAGCTTTCTTT
-	TRBD2	TRBV5-8	TRBJ2-1	CASSLAIASGAREQFF	TGCGCCAGCAGCTTGGCCATAGCTAGCGGGGCAAGGGAGCAGTTCTTC
-	TRBD1	TRBV4-2	TRBJ1-1	CASSQQDRGDTEAFF	TGTGCCAGCAGCCAGCAGGACAGGGGAGATACTGAAGCTTTCTTT
-	TRBD1	TRBV24-1	TRBJ2-1	CATGTGSYEQFF	TGTGCCACCGGGACAGGGTCCTATGAGCAGTTCTTC
many	-	TRBV12-3/TRBV12-4	TRBJ2-7	CASSSDSRGYEQYF	TGTGCCAGCAGTTCGGACAGCCGCGGGTACGAGCAGTACTTC
-	-	TRBV10-1	TRBJ2-2	CASTRGPGNTGELFF	TGCGCCAGCACACGGGGACCGGGAAACACCGGGGAGCTGTTTTTT
many	-	TRBV20-1	TRBJ2-7	CSAPRTSEYEQYF	TGCAGTGCTCCGCGAACCTCCGAATACGAGCAGTACTTC
-	-	TRBV5-1	TRBJ2-7	CASSLGGAKSHEQYF	TGCGCCAGCAGCTTGGGAGGGGCTAAGAGCCACGAGCAGTACTTC
many	-	TRBV7-9	TRBJ2-3	CASSLAELTDTQYF	TGTGCCAGCAGCTTAGCGGAGCTCACAGATACGCAGTATTTT
many	TRBD1	TRBV28	TRBJ2-1	CASSSRARPGGFREQFF	TGTGCCAGCAGTTCAAGGGCCCGGCCAGGGGGCTTTCGTGAGCAGTTCTTC